These T cell receptor beta chains were read from a single sample in a study of cytomegalovirus exposure and HLA in healthy donors. Sequencing was performed with immunoSEQ multiplex PCR; in TCRdb, only in-frame clones are kept and a portion is missing. The sample lists approximately 140,000 clones; around 72% were seen once. The sequencing input was PBMCs. The receptors here all came from a woman in her thirties or forties in good health and CMV-seronegative. Both conserved end residues are part of each CDR3. The D gene is left open where the match is weak. Clone size is not always given. Where it is, it says once, few, many or a class for expanded clones.

CDR3 protein: CSVEVGQGVYGYTF; CDR3 DNA: TGCAGCGTTGAAGTGGGGCAGGGGGTCTATGGCTACACCTTC; J gene: TRBJ1-2; V gene: TRBV29-1; clone size: NA; D gene: TRBD1
CDR3 protein: CASSSQGPHSGYTF; CDR3 DNA: TGCGCCAGCAGTTCGCAGGGTCCTCACAGTGGCTACACCTTC; J gene: TRBJ1-2; V gene: TRBV5-1; clone size: NA; D gene: NA
CDR3 protein: CSSSLQGLYTEAFF; CDR3 DNA: TGTTCCAGCAGCTTACAGGGGTTATACACTGAAGCTTTCTTT; J gene: TRBJ1-1; V gene: TRBV7-9; clone size: NA; D gene: TRBD1
CDR3 protein: CASSQEAQSPLHF; CDR3 DNA: TGTGCCAGCAGCCAAGAGGCACAGTCACCCCTCCACTTT; J gene: TRBJ1-6; V gene: TRBV14; clone size: NA; D gene: NA
CDR3 protein: CASSVRGGDNTGELFF; CDR3 DNA: TGTGCCAGCAGCGTTCGTGGGGGCGACAACACCGGGGAGCTGTTTTTT; J gene: TRBJ2-2; V gene: TRBV9; clone size: NA; D gene: NA
CDR3 protein: CASSEGGARETQYF; CDR3 DNA: TGTGCCAGCAGCGAGGGGGGGGCGCGGGAGACCCAGTACTTC; J gene: TRBJ2-5; V gene: TRBV9; clone size: NA; D gene: NA
CDR3 protein: CASSLAINYEQYF; CDR3 DNA: TGTGCCAGCAGTCTAGCGATAAACTACGAGCAGTACTTC; J gene: TRBJ2-7; V gene: TRBV27; clone size: NA; D gene: NA
CDR3 protein: CASSAPLQGQQQPQHF; CDR3 DNA: TGTGCCAGCAGTGCTCCCCTACAGGGACAACAGCAGCCCCAGCATTTT; J gene: TRBJ1-5; V gene: TRBV2; clone size: NA; D gene: NA
CDR3 protein: CASSVNAYNEQFF; CDR3 DNA: TGTGCCAGCAGTGTCAATGCCTACAATGAGCAGTTCTTC; J gene: TRBJ2-1; V gene: TRBV2; clone size: NA; D gene: NA
CDR3 protein: CASSLTRNSPLHF; CDR3 DNA: TGTGCCAGCAGCTTAACGAGGAATTCACCCCTCCACTTT; J gene: TRBJ1-6; V gene: TRBV7-3; clone size: NA; D gene: NA
CDR3 protein: CASSLSTGWSNEQFF; CDR3 DNA: TGTGCTAGCAGCTTATCGACAGGGTGGAGCAATGAGCAGTTCTTC; J gene: TRBJ2-1; V gene: TRBV7-7; clone size: NA; D gene: TRBD1
CDR3 protein: CASSFDRGQVDTEAFF; CDR3 DNA: TGTGCCAGCAGTTTCGACAGGGGGCAGGTGGACACTGAAGCTTTCTTT; J gene: TRBJ1-1; V gene: TRBV27; clone size: few; D gene: TRBD1
CDR3 protein: CASSPPQAQNTEAFF; CDR3 DNA: TGTGCCAGCAGCCCCCCGCAGGCGCAGAACACTGAAGCTTTCTTT; J gene: TRBJ1-1; V gene: TRBV4-2; clone size: few; D gene: NA
CDR3 protein: CASGEITGNTIYF; CDR3 DNA: TGTGCCAGCGGGGAGATTACTGGAAACACCATATATTTT; J gene: TRBJ1-3; V gene: TRBV9; clone size: once; D gene: NA
CDR3 protein: CASSSGQNSNQPQHF; CDR3 DNA: TGTGCCAGCTCCTCCGGACAGAATAGCAATCAGCCCCAGCATTTT; J gene: TRBJ1-5; V gene: TRBV18; clone size: NA; D gene: NA
CDR3 protein: CASSRNGQGSNEKLFF; CDR3 DNA: TGCGCCAGCAGCAGGAATGGGCAGGGGAGTAATGAAAAACTGTTTTTT; J gene: TRBJ1-4; V gene: TRBV5-1; clone size: NA; D gene: NA
CDR3 protein: CASSPTLDRGRETFF; CDR3 DNA: TGTGCCAGCAGCCCAACCTTGGACAGGGGGCGAGAAACTTTCTTT; J gene: TRBJ1-1; V gene: TRBV6-5; clone size: few; D gene: TRBD1
CDR3 protein: CASSQAYRSSSWDTEAFF; CDR3 DNA: TGCGCCAGCAGCCAGGCCTACAGGTCCTCCAGTTGGGACACTGAAGCTTTCTTT; J gene: TRBJ1-1; V gene: TRBV4-1; clone size: NA; D gene: NA
CDR3 protein: CASSLVRSSGNTIYF; CDR3 DNA: TGTGCCAGCAGCTTGGTTAGGAGCTCTGGAAACACCATATATTTT; J gene: TRBJ1-3; V gene: TRBV5-6; clone size: NA; D gene: NA
CDR3 protein: CASTPGGSGTYYEQYF; CDR3 DNA: TGTGCCAGCACCCCCGGTGGTAGCGGGACCTACTACGAGCAGTACTTC; J gene: TRBJ2-7; V gene: TRBV7-9; clone size: NA; D gene: TRBD2
CDR3 protein: CASSQGAGLYNEQFF; CDR3 DNA: TGCGCCAGCAGCCAAGGAGCGGGCCTATACAATGAGCAGTTCTTC; J gene: TRBJ2-1; V gene: TRBV4-1; clone size: NA; D gene: NA